This paragraph reports one T cell receptor (beta chain). Measured with immunoSEQ multiplex PCR; TCRdb has only the in-frame clones, and not every one. In the table there are more than 110,000 clones, about 91% of which are singletons. These data are taken from a study of cytotoxic CD8 clonotypes in ibrutinib-treated CLL. V was clipped by 4 bases and J by 3 bases, with 23 bases between them. Germline values: CDR1 SGHRS, CDR2 YFSETQ. This CDR3 has 17 amino acids. The receptor was derived from a human donor with chronic lymphocytic leukemia. V gene TRBV5-1 combines with J gene TRBJ2-7; TRBD1 or TRBD2 may be the D gene (5 bases each). Material: PBMCs, obtained after 12 months of ibrutinib treatment. The chain's CDR3 is CASSPDSGDLRFYEQYF. CDR3 nucleotides: TGCGCCAGCAGCCCGGACTCTGGGGACCTCAGGTTCTACGAGCAGTACTTC.